The 28 T cell receptor beta chains presented below share a single source sample, sequenced in a study of blood T cell repertoires in COVID-19. Measured with immunoSEQ multiplex PCR; TCRdb has only the in-frame clones, and not every one. The repertoire consists of 300,000 to 450,000 clones, with 89% occurring once and the leading ten covering less than 3.5%. The sequencing sample was made of peripheral blood. The receptors were sampled from a woman aged 30 to 39 with COVID-19, enrolled during active disease.

The chain links TRBV11-2 to TRBJ2-1, with 8 bases that match TRBD1. The CDR3 contains 15 residues. V lost 4 bases to trimming and J lost 7 bases; unmatched junction nucleotides: 9. In germline, CDR1 is SGHAT, CDR2 FQNNGV. CDR3 loop: CASSYLGQGTNEQFF. The CDR3 DNA sequence: TGTGCCAGCAGCTACTTAGGACAGGGCACTAATGAGCAGTTCTTC.

This sequence joins TRBV7-2 and TRBJ1-5; D possibly corresponds to TRBD1 (5 bases). The CDR3 spans 14 residues. Trimming cost V 0 bases and J 3 bases, with 6 bases left between them. Per the germline V gene, CDR1 is SGHTA and CDR2 is FQGNSA. CDR3 protein: CASSLARVNQPQHF. The DNA of the CDR3 is TGTGCCAGCAGCTTAGCCAGGGTCAATCAGCCCCAGCATTTT.

The chain carries TRBV11-2 and TRBJ2-1; D might be TRBD2 (6 bases). Germline V gene lookup returns CDR1 SGHAT and CDR2 FQNNGV. V lost 3 bases, J lost 7 bases, and 10 bases lay in between. This CDR3 is built from 13 residues. CDR3 protein: CASSFAGLNEQFF. The CDR3 DNA is TGTGCCAGCAGCTTTGCGGGATTGAATGAGCAGTTCTTC.

This clone was detected a few times. V gene TRBV4-1 combines with J gene TRBJ1-3; 7 bases map to TRBD1. This CDR3 region has 17 residues. V lost 4 bases, J lost 3 bases, and 12 bases stayed unmatched. In germline, CDR1 is MGHRA, CDR2 YSYEKL. For the CDR3, the DNA is TGCGCCAGCAGCCGGACCTTAGACAGGGATAATGGAAACACCATATATTTT. Translated, it gives CASSRTLDRDNGNTIYF.

V is TRBV20-1 and J is TRBJ2-7, with a tentative D call TRBD1 (8 bases). The CDR3 extends over 16 amino acids. V lost 3 bases to trimming and J lost 0 bases, with 18 bases between them. Germline CDR1 is DFQATT and CDR2 is SNEGSKA (reference sequence). For the CDR3, the DNA is TGCAGTGCTAGTCAGGGGGCCGGACTAGTCTCCTACGAGCAGTACTTC. Translated: CSASQGAGLVSYEQYF.

The V gene is TRBV27, the J gene TRBJ1-2; 7 positions agree with TRBD1. Germline assignment: CDR1 MNHEY and CDR2 SMNVEV (reference sequence). With 4 bases clipped from V and 5 bases from J, the junction kept 7 bases outside the gene matches. The CDR3 has 14 amino acids. The CDR3 reads CASSSRQGRYGYTF. The DNA for the CDR3 is TGTGCCAGCAGTTCCCGACAGGGACGTTATGGCTACACCTTC.

The genes are TRBV2 and TRBJ1-5; D is possibly TRBD1 (5 bases). V was shortened by 9 bases and J by 9 bases, with 15 bases between the two germline ends. Looked up from germline, CDR1 is SNHLY and CDR2 is FYNNEI. The CDR3 extends over 12 amino acids. The CDR3 here is CARSAGGGPQHF. CDR3 in DNA: TGTGCCAGGTCGGCCGGGGGAGGGCCCCAGCATTTT.

The CDR3 coding sequence is TGTGCCAGCAGTTACCTGACAGGGAAAAATTCACCCCTCCACTTT. This gives the protein CASSYLTGKNSPLHF. The V call is TRBV6-5, the J call TRBJ1-6; 7 bases agree with TRBD1. With 2 bases clipped from V and 7 bases from J, the junction kept 5 bases outside the gene matches. The CDR3 is 15 residues long. Germline V gene lookup returns CDR1 MNHEY and CDR2 SVGAGI.

The rearrangement uses TRBV2 and TRBJ1-5; the D is unclear. There are 15 residues in the CDR3. V lost 4 bases and J lost 0, with 10 bases in between. Germline lookup yields CDR1 SNHLY and CDR2 FYNNEI. The CDR3 loop reads CASSVSLNSNQPQHF. In nucleotides, the CDR3 is TGTGCCAGCAGTGTCTCTCTTAATAGCAATCAGCCCCAGCATTTT.

The chain combines TRBV20-1 with TRBJ2-7; D is unresolved. Germline V CDR1 and CDR2: DFQATT, SNEGSKA (reference sequence). This CDR3 comprises 11 residues. V was cut by 5 bases and J by 7 bases, with 12 bases left in between. CDR3 DNA sequence: TGCAGTGCTGTGAATAGAGAGGAGCAGTACTTC. It translates to CSAVNREEQYF.

This sequence joins TRBV4-2 and TRBJ1-1, with TRBD1 as a possible D gene (5 bases). Deletions cut 0 bases from V and 1 base from J, with 12 bases between. CDR1 is LGHNA and CDR2 is YNFKEQ in the germline V gene. The CDR3 contains 16 residues. The CDR3: CASSQEAGRGNTEAFF. CDR3 nucleotide sequence: TGTGCCAGCAGCCAAGAGGCAGGGCGAGGGAACACTGAAGCTTTCTTT.

This clone occurred a few times. The chain recombines TRBV7-9 with TRBJ1-1; D not resolved. The germline CDR1 and CDR2 sequences are SEHNR and FQNEAQ (reference sequence). Trimming took 2 bases from V and 9 from J, leaving 13 bases between them. The CDR3 runs to 13 residues. CDR3 coding DNA: TGTGCCAGCAGCTTACGCCGCGAGGCCCAAGCTTTCTTT. It is translated as CASSLRREAQAFF.

This chain joins TRBV6-6 and TRBJ1-2, with D possibly TRBD1 on 6 matching bases. Trimming shortened V by 3 bases and J by 4 bases, and 12 bases separated the two germline ends. Germline CDR1 is MNHNY and CDR2 is SVGAGI (reference sequence). The CDR3 extends over 14 amino acids. The CDR3 sequence is CASSYAGQTYGYTF. DNA of the CDR3: TGTGCCAGCAGTTATGCAGGACAGACCTATGGCTACACCTTC.

J is TRBJ2-7 and V is TRBV6-2 or TRBV6-3; 7 bases line up with TRBD1. The CDR3 runs to 15 residues. Germline CDR1 and CDR2: MNHEY and SVGEGT. The junction had 9 bases not matched to a gene; V was cut back by 5 bases and J by 2 bases. The CDR3 DNA sequence: TGTGCCAGCAGTACCCGGACAGGTGGGGCCTACGAGCAGTACTTC. Amino acids: CASSTRTGGAYEQYF.

The rearrangement uses TRBV6-5 and TRBJ1-1; D is undetermined. V was clipped by 8 bases and J by 1 base, with 14 bases between them. The germline gives CDR1 MNHEY, CDR2 SVGAGI. The CDR3 length is 14 residues. CDR3 nucleotides: TGTGCCAGCTGTTCCCCTTCCGGGAACACTGAAGCTTTCTTT. Encoded protein: CASCSPSGNTEAFF.

V and J are TRBV10-3 and TRBJ2-7, with a possible D match to TRBD1 (6 bases). Germline V gene lookup returns CDR1 ENHRY and CDR2 SYGVKD. The length of the CDR3 is 13 residues. Between the trimmed V and J ends, which lost 2 bases and 2 bases, there was a span of 7 bases. The CDR3 DNA is TGTGCCATCAGTGAGGGGGGCACCTACGAGCAGTACGTC. As protein: CAISEGGTYEQYV.

The CDR3 loop reads CASSLSGYEQYF. As DNA, the CDR3 is TGTGCCAGCAGCCTCAGTGGCTACGAGCAGTACTTC. V is TRBV7-2 and J is TRBJ2-7; no firm D call. Germline CDR1 and CDR2: SGHTA and FQGNSA. V lost 5 bases and J lost 3, with 8 bases in between. The CDR3 contains 12 residues. Full variable domain (outside the CDR3, taken from reference TRBV7-2 and TRBJ2-7): GAGVSQSPSNKVTEKGKDVELRCDPISGHTALYWYRQSLGQGLEFLIYFQGNSAPDKSGLPSDRFSAERTGGSVSTLTIQRTQQEDSAVYLCASSLSGYEQYFGPGTRLTVT.

CDR3 amino acids: CASRGTSGGPRQETQYF. The CDR3, as DNA: TGTGCCAGCAGAGGGACTAGCGGGGGGCCCAGGCAAGAGACCCAGTACTTC. The chain has TRBV7-9 and TRBJ2-5, with 15 bases fitting TRBD2. J gave up 2 bases and V 6 bases, and 7 bases lay outside the gene matches. The germline CDR1 and CDR2 sequences are SEHNR and FQNEAQ (reference sequence). The CDR3 covers 17 residues.

CDR3 sequence reads: CASSPHGREENIQYF. In nucleotides, the CDR3 is TGTGCCAGCAGCCCGCATGGCAGGGAGGAAAACATTCAGTACTTC. The V gene is TRBV7-2, the J gene TRBJ2-4; a weak D match, TRBD2 (6 bases). CDR1 and CDR2 (germline): SGHTA, FQGNSA. Deletions cut 5 bases from V and 5 bases from J, with 16 bases between. CDR3 length equals 15 residues.

CDR3 protein: CASSPQARSGNTIYF. Written as DNA, the CDR3 is TGTGCCAGCAGCCCACAGGCCCGCTCTGGAAACACCATATATTTT. The V gene is TRBV7-2, the J gene TRBJ1-3, with a weak D call TRBD1 (5 bases). This CDR3 has 15 residues. Germline assignment: CDR1 SGHTA and CDR2 FQGNSA. Trimming took 5 bases from V and 0 from J, leaving 11 bases between them.

This chain's CDR3 is CASQGGLRNFNYGYTF. CDR3 bases: TGTGCCTCTCAGGGGGGTTTGAGAAATTTTAACTATGGCTACACCTTC. The chain recombines TRBV19 with TRBJ1-2; 7 bases line up with TRBD1. The V gene end was trimmed by 11 bases and the J gene end by 1 base; junction bases not matched to a gene: 16. The CDR3 length is 16 residues. The germline V gene has CDR1 LNHDA and CDR2 SQIVND (reference sequence).

On this clone itself: The identical CDR3 is also encoded by other nucleotide sequences in the sample. CDR3 nucleotide sequence: TGTGCCAGCAGCCCAGGGGGCACTGAAGCTTTCTTT. Translated, it gives CASSPGGTEAFF. The V call is TRBV7-9, the J call TRBJ1-1; 7 bases are a match to TRBD1. This CDR3 is 12 amino acids long. The germline CDR1 and CDR2 sequences are SEHNR and FQNEAQ (reference sequence). V dropped 5 bases and J dropped 4; count of bases not matched to a gene: 1.

The chain joins TRBV9 to TRBJ2-6; TRBD1 matches 7 bases. CDR3 size: 16 residues. From germline, CDR1 is SGDLS and CDR2 YYNGEE. The V segment lost 0 bases and the J segment 4 bases; nucleotides outside the gene matches: 4. CDR3 in DNA: TGTGCCAGCAGCGTAGAGGGGGCGCGGGGGGCCAACGTCCTGACTTTC. Its protein product is CASSVEGARGANVLTF.

This clone was recorded a few times. J is TRBJ2-3 and V is TRBV5-6; 7 bases line up with TRBD2. Germline V gene sequence: CDR1 SGHDT, CDR2 YYEEEE. V lost 1 base, J lost 0 bases, and 2 bases stayed unmatched. CDR3 length: 15 residues. As DNA, the CDR3 is TGTGCCAGCAGCTTGCTAGCGGTTAGCACAGATACGCAGTATTTT. Residues: CASSLLAVSTDTQYF.

This chain joins TRBV10-2 and TRBJ2-7; 7 nucleotides line up with TRBD1. V gave up 4 bases and J gave up 3 bases; unmatched junction bases: 3. The CDR3 sequence is 13 residues long. Germline CDR1 WSHSY, CDR2 SAAADI. Written as DNA, the CDR3 is TGCGCCAGCAGTGTTAGGGGGCTCTACGAGCAGTACGTC. This codes for CASSVRGLYEQYV.

The chain is built from TRBV28 and TRBJ2-1; D is possibly TRBD1 (6 bases). The V gene lost 6 bases and the J gene lost 8 bases, with 20 bases spanning the gap. CDR3 size: 15 residues. Germline CDR1 is MDHEN and CDR2 is SYDVKM. The CDR3: CASSQETGLGDEQFF. Here the CDR3 DNA reads TGTGCCAGCAGCCAGGAGACAGGTTTAGGGGATGAGCAGTTCTTC.

The chain is built from TRBV7-6 and TRBJ2-3; D may be TRBD2 (6 bases). Trimming left V 7 bases short and J 3 bases short, with 23 bases between. The CDR3 length is 17 residues. The germline gives CDR1 SGHVS, CDR2 FNYEAQ. DNA for the CDR3: TGTGCCAGCAACAGAGAAACTAGCAGAACTCCGACAGATACGCAGTATTTT. It is translated as CASNRETSRTPTDTQYF. The full variable domain, completed using reference TRBV7-6 and TRBJ2-3, is GAGVSQSPRYKVTKRGQDVALRCDPISGHVSLYWYRQALGQGPEFLTYFNYEAQQDKSGLPNDRFSAERPEGSISTLTIQRTEQRDSAMYRCASNRETSRTPTDTQYFGPGTRLTVL.

The rearrangement joins TRBV11-3 to TRBJ1-1; possible D gene TRBD1, 5 bases. The germline CDR1 and CDR2 sequences are SGHNT and YENEEA. V lost 4 bases and J lost 3, with 9 bases in between. This CDR3 contains 13 residues. The CDR3 loop is CASSWGGDTEAFF. Written as DNA, the CDR3 is TGTGCCAGCAGCTGGGGGGGAGACACTGAAGCTTTCTTT.